Shown below are 31 T cell receptor beta chains from a single sample sequenced in a study of identical twins. TCRdb analysed the 5' RACE reads with MiXCR anew, one entry per CDR3 protein. The table lists hundreds of thousands of distinct CDR3 sequences, about 18% of them singletons. Separately, the same data were catalogued under a study of T cells expressing NK-cell markers.

Sequences were obtained from PBMCs. The receptors originated from a woman aged 18 to 35 in good health.

The chain has TRBV20-1 and TRBJ2-3; D may be TRBD1 (6 bases). The CDR3 extends over 15 amino acids. Between the trimmed V and J ends, which lost 5 bases and 3 bases, there was a span of 18 bases. Germline CDR1 DFQATT, CDR2 SNEGSKA (reference sequence). The CDR3 nucleotides are TGCAGTGCTTTAATTCAGGGGAGCAGGACAGATACGCAGTATTTT. Translation gives CSALIQGSRTDTQYF.

V is TRBV3-1 and J is TRBJ2-3; D gene unclear. Germline values: CDR1 LGHDT, CDR2 YNNKEL (reference sequence). The CDR3 totals 15 residues. Trimming shortened V by 0 bases and J by 4 bases, and 11 bases separated the two germline ends. CDR3 nucleotides: TGTGCCAGCAGCCAAGAGTCGTGGCAGTCAGATACGCAGTATTTT. Translation gives CASSQESWQSDTQYF.

The chain links TRBV27 to TRBJ2-5, with D possibly matching TRBD2 (6 bases). CDR1 and CDR2 from the germline V gene are MNHEY and SMNVEV (reference sequence). The CDR3 spans 11 residues. CDR3 sequence reads: CAAGGQETQYF. CDR3 bases: TGTGCGGCCGGGGGCCAAGAGACCCAGTACTTC.

The CDR3 nucleotides are TGTGCCAGCAGTCCCAGGACTCTAACCTACGAGCAGTACTTC. Translated: CASSPRTLTYEQYF. The rearrangement uses TRBV3-1 and TRBJ2-7; possible D gene TRBD2, 5 bases. Germline CDR1 is LGHDT and CDR2 is YNNKEL (reference sequence). Deletions cut 6 bases from V and 2 bases from J, with 14 bases between. The CDR3 length is 14 residues.

This clonotype was recorded a few times. This CDR3 reads CASTPGAGAYNEQFF. CDR3 coding DNA: TGTGCCAGCACCCCGGGGGCGGGAGCTTACAATGAGCAGTTCTTC. This chain joins TRBV6-2 or TRBV6-3 and TRBJ2-1, with D possibly TRBD2 on 7 matching bases. Trimming cost V 7 bases and J 4 bases, with 17 bases left between them. The CDR3 is 15 amino acids. CDR1 is MNHEY and CDR2 is SVGEGT in the germline V gene.

CDR3 nucleotide sequence: TGTGCCAGCAGTTTACGTCTGGGTTGGGAGACCCAGTACTTC. It is translated as CASSLRLGWETQYF. The rearrangement links TRBV27 to TRBJ2-5; unclear D gene. Trimming took off 2 bases at V and 5 bases at J, with 12 bases between the two ends. The CDR3 loop spans 14 amino acids. Per the germline V gene, CDR1 is MNHEY and CDR2 is SMNVEV (reference sequence).

This chain connects TRBV12-3 or TRBV12-4 to TRBJ2-5; D is undetermined. This CDR3 has 13 amino acids. Trimming left V 3 bases short and J 5 bases short, with 10 bases between. CDR3 residues: CASSFSSRETQYF. CDR3 bases: TGTGCCAGCAGTTTTAGTAGCCGGGAGACCCAGTACTTC.

The V call is TRBV5-1, the J call TRBJ2-1, with 8 nucleotides matching TRBD1. CDR3 length: 15 residues. Germline CDR1 reads SGHRS; CDR2 reads YFSETQ. V lost 0 bases, J lost 7 bases, and 6 bases stayed unmatched. The CDR3 bases are TGCGCCAGCAGCTTGGCACAGGGGGTTCGGAATGAGCAGTTCTTC. Translated, it gives CASSLAQGVRNEQFF.

The V and J genes are TRBV10-3 and TRBJ2-7; 10 bases are a match to TRBD2. The CDR3 loop spans 15 amino acids. V was pared by 5 bases and J by 0 bases, with 4 bases of the junction left unmatched. Germline lookup yields CDR1 ENHRY and CDR2 SYGVKD. The CDR3 coding sequence is TGTGCCATCAGTCCAGCGGGAGGGTCCTCCTACGAGCAGTACTTC. Encoded protein: CAISPAGGSSYEQYF.

This clonotype was observed a few times. The chain couples TRBV6-5 to TRBJ2-7; a weak D match, TRBD1 (6 bases). Germline V gene lookup returns CDR1 MNHEY and CDR2 SVGAGI. CDR3 size: 12 residues. Trimming shortened V by 6 bases and J by 3 bases, and 9 bases separated the two germline ends. The CDR3 here is CASRRDIYEQYF. The CDR3 nucleotides read TGTGCCAGCAGAAGGGACATCTACGAGCAGTACTTC.

The V call is TRBV3-1, the J call TRBJ2-5; 10 bases are a match to TRBD1. The CDR3 totals 16 residues. The trim removed 4 bases at V and 3 bases at J, leaving 8 bases unmatched. Germline V gene data show CDR1 as LGHDT and CDR2 as YNNKEL (reference sequence). Here the CDR3 DNA reads TGTGCCAGCAGCCGGAAAGACAGGGGGCGGGAAGAGACCCAGTACTTC. Protein: CASSRKDRGREETQYF.

This clonotype was found a few times. In nucleotides, the CDR3 is TGTGCCAGCAGTTACTCACCGGGACTAGCGGACTCCTACGAGCAGTACTTC. Residues: CASSYSPGLADSYEQYF. The rearrangement links TRBV6-2 or TRBV6-3 to TRBJ2-7, with 11 bases lining up with TRBD2. The CDR3 loop spans 17 amino acids. From germline, CDR1 is MNHEY and CDR2 SVGEGT. V lost 0 bases to trimming and J lost 0 bases; unmatched junction nucleotides: 4.

The chain joins TRBV20-1 to TRBJ2-1; 9 nucleotides align to TRBD2. The germline CDR1 and CDR2 sequences are DFQATT and SNEGSKA (reference sequence). This CDR3 contains 14 residues. J lost 6 bases, V lost 5 bases, and 8 bases had no gene match. The CDR3 spells CSASTSGLLNEQFF. CDR3 sequence (DNA): TGCAGTGCTTCCACTAGCGGGCTGCTCAATGAGCAGTTCTTC.

This chain uses TRBV20-1 with TRBJ2-5; D remains unclear. The CDR3 is made up of 12 amino acids. Trimming left V 0 bases short and J 5 bases short, with 7 bases between. The germline V gene has CDR1 DFQATT and CDR2 SNEGSKA (reference sequence). DNA for the CDR3: TGCAGTGCTAGAGATCATGTGGAGACCCAGTACTTC. As protein: CSARDHVETQYF.

This clonotype has only a few counts. The chain is built from TRBV20-1 and TRBJ2-2, with 9 bases lining up with TRBD2. There are 15 residues in the CDR3. CDR1 DFQATT and CDR2 SNEGSKA come from the germline V gene (reference sequence). The ends lost 3 bases at V and 0 bases at J; junction bases unmatched: 2. The CDR3 sequence: CSARLAGSNTGELFF. CDR3 nucleotide sequence: TGCAGTGCTAGGCTAGCGGGGTCGAACACCGGGGAGCTGTTTTTT.

This chain links TRBV5-1 with TRBJ1-2; 8 bases align to TRBD1. Germline V gene data show CDR1 as SGHRS and CDR2 as YFSETQ. J lost 3 bases, V lost 6 bases, and 10 bases had no gene match. CDR3 length equals 15 residues. This chain's CDR3 is CASTLQGGADYGYTF. The CDR3 DNA follows: TGCGCCAGCACCCTACAGGGGGGTGCGGACTATGGCTACACCTTC. Looking up the rest from reference TRBV5-1 and TRBJ1-2 gives the full variable domain: KAGVTQTPRYLIKTRGQQVTLSCSPISGHRSVSWYQQTPGQGLQFLFEYFSETQRNKGNFPGRFSGRQFSNSRSEMNVSTLELGDSALYLCASTLQGGADYGYTFGSGTRLTVV.

This clonotype was seen repeatedly, ten times or more. The DNA for the CDR3 is TGTGCCAGCAGCTTAGAATCTAGCGGCGAGCAGTTCTTC. It codes for CASSLESSGEQFF. This sequence joins TRBV11-2 and TRBJ2-1, with TRBD2 identical over 7 bases. V dropped 0 bases and J dropped 10; count of bases not matched to a gene: 3. Germline V gene lookup returns CDR1 SGHAT and CDR2 FQNNGV. The length of the CDR3 is 13 residues.

The V and J genes are TRBV20-1 and TRBJ2-3; D not resolved. The CDR3 sequence is 16 residues long. In germline, CDR1 is DFQATT, CDR2 SNEGSKA (reference sequence). V lost 0 bases to trimming and J lost 0 bases, with 13 bases between them. The DNA of the CDR3 is TGCAGTGCTAGAGATTATGGGCGGTCTAGCACAGATACGCAGTATTTT. Residues: CSARDYGRSSTDTQYF.

In its sample, this clonotype was seen a few times. The rearrangement joins TRBV27 to TRBJ2-1, with 10 bases that match TRBD2. Germline V lookup: CDR1 MNHEY, CDR2 SMNVEV (reference sequence). V dropped 0 bases and J dropped 5; count of bases not matched to a gene: 4. The CDR3 sequence is 16 residues long. The CDR3 region has the DNA TGTGCCAGCAGTTTATCGAGGCTAGCGGGAGACAATGAGCAGTTCTTC. It encodes CASSLSRLAGDNEQFF.

This clonotype was recorded at least ten times. J is TRBJ2-3 and V is TRBV5-6, with D perhaps TRBD1 or TRBD2 (5 bases each). The V gene's germline CDR1 is SGHDT and CDR2 YYEEEE. The CDR3 has 13 amino acids. Trimming removed 4 bases from V and 2 bases from J, with 8 bases in between. Here the CDR3 reads CASSQGATDTQYF. CDR3 bases: TGTGCCAGCAGCCAGGGAGCCACAGATACGCAGTATTTT.

A few counts support this clonotype. V and J are TRBV7-8 and TRBJ2-3; a weak D match, TRBD1 (6 bases). Germline-derived CDR1 and CDR2 are SGHVS and FQNEAQ. This CDR3 spans 12 amino acids. Trimming cost V 6 bases and J 6 bases, with 10 bases left between them. The CDR3 loop is CASRTGWDTQYF. The CDR3 coding sequence is TGTGCCAGCAGAACAGGGTGGGATACGCAGTATTTT.

The CDR3 nucleotides read TGTGCCAGCAGCTTGGCGCCAAACTCCTACAATGAGCAGTTCTTC. This gives the protein CASSLAPNSYNEQFF. The genes are TRBV5-4 and TRBJ2-1; D not resolved. The germline V gene encodes CDR1 SGHNT and CDR2 YYREEE (reference sequence). The CDR3 is made up of 15 amino acids. Trimming pared 0 bases from V and 0 bases from J, leaving 7 bases between. The whole variable domain, filled in from reference TRBV5-4 and TRBJ2-1, reads ETGVTQSPTHLIKTRGQQVTLRCSSQSGHNTVSWYQQALGQGPQFIFQYYREEENGRGNFPPRFSGLQFPNYSSELNVNALELDDSALYLCASSLAPNSYNEQFFGPGTRLTVL.

The chain carries TRBV9 and TRBJ2-7; D might be TRBD1 (5 bases). Between the trimmed V and J ends, which lost 4 bases and 5 bases, there was a span of 22 bases. The CDR3 loop spans 16 amino acids. Germline V gives CDR1 SGDLS, CDR2 YYNGEE. The CDR3 is CASSPNRAGPLNEQYF. In DNA form, the CDR3 reads TGTGCCAGCAGCCCAAACAGAGCAGGGCCCCTGAACGAGCAGTACTTC.

V is TRBV12-3 or TRBV12-4 and J is TRBJ1-1; D is unclear. The CDR3 contains 12 residues. The V gene lost 3 bases and the J gene lost 6 bases, with 8 bases spanning the gap. DNA of the CDR3: TGTGCCAGCAGTTTGTCCGGTCCTGAAGCTTTCTTT. Amino acid sequence: CASSLSGPEAFF.

This clonotype has only a few counts. The chain combines TRBV10-3 with TRBJ2-7, with 8 bases aligning to TRBD2. Germline CDR1 is ENHRY and CDR2 is SYGVKD. The junction had 6 bases not matched to a gene; V was cut back by 0 bases and J by 2 bases. This CDR3 region has 16 residues. The chain's CDR3 is CAISESGRGVPYEQYF. The CDR3 nucleotides are TGTGCCATCAGTGAGTCCGGGCGGGGGGTTCCCTACGAGCAGTACTTC.

This chain links TRBV15 with TRBJ2-1, with 7 bases that match TRBD1. Trimming cost V 3 bases and J 4 bases; bases outside gene matches: 9. This CDR3 comprises 16 residues. Germline-derived CDR1 and CDR2 are LNHNV and YYDKDF (reference sequence). This CDR3 reads CATSSTGQDFYNEQFF. CDR3 nucleotides: TGTGCCACCAGCAGCACAGGACAGGATTTTTACAATGAGCAGTTCTTC.

Only a few counts were recorded for this clonotype. In nucleotides, the CDR3 is TGTGCCATCAGCACCGGGACAGGGTCTTACGAGCAGTACTTC. Its protein is CAISTGTGSYEQYF. The chain couples TRBV10-3 to TRBJ2-7; 9 nucleotides match TRBD1. The germline CDR1 and CDR2 sequences are ENHRY and SYGVKD. Unmatched junction bases numbered 7, after V lost 6 bases and J lost 4 bases. The CDR3 runs to 14 residues.

The V and J genes are TRBV5-1 and TRBJ2-1; tentative D call: TRBD2 (5 bases). Germline V gene data show CDR1 as SGHRS and CDR2 as YFSETQ. This CDR3 is built from 15 residues. Between the trimmed V and J ends, which lost 4 bases and 5 bases, there was a span of 16 bases. This CDR3 reads CASSLSPGGDNEQFF. CDR3 DNA sequence: TGCGCCAGCAGCCTCTCTCCCGGAGGAGACAATGAGCAGTTCTTC.

This clonotype was detected a few times. The chain links TRBV20-1 to TRBJ2-7; D is ambiguous. V dropped 4 bases and J dropped 4 bases, with 17 bases sitting between them. This CDR3 is built from 14 residues. Germline assignment: CDR1 DFQATT and CDR2 SNEGSKA (reference sequence). CDR3 residues: CSAKARLMGYEQYF. CDR3 nucleotide sequence: TGCAGTGCTAAAGCCAGGTTGATGGGGTACGAGCAGTACTTC.

J is TRBJ2-1 and V is TRBV5-1; 7 nucleotides align to TRBD1. CDR1 and CDR2 (germline): SGHRS, YFSETQ. J was trimmed by 1 base and V by 4 bases; bases with no gene match: 5. The CDR3 has 15 amino acids. The CDR3 spells CASSVLQGSYNEQFF. The CDR3 bases are TGCGCCAGCAGCGTATTACAGGGGTCCTACAATGAGCAGTTCTTC.

This clonotype was picked up many times. The V gene is TRBV20-1, the J gene TRBJ2-2; 13 bases are a match to TRBD2. Per the germline V gene, CDR1 is DFQATT and CDR2 is SNEGSKA (reference sequence). The CDR3 totals 14 residues. Losses at the gene ends were 5 bases for V and 7 bases for J; bases not matched to a gene: 4. The DNA for the CDR3 is TGCAGTGCTTCGGGACTAGCGGGAAGCGGGGAGCTGTTTTTT. Residues: CSASGLAGSGELFF.